This T cell receptor beta chain is drawn from a study of CD8 T cells in Susac syndrome. General study findings and limits: The study's TCR sequencing and HLA analysis covered a relatively small number of individuals, and the study acknowledged this.

Random hexamers were used to reverse transcribe an amount of roughly 0.5 to 1 ug RNA. Amplification of TCR beta CDR3 used immunoSEQ multiplex PCR across 54 Vbeta and 13 Jbeta. TCRdb reprocessed the immunoSEQ multiplex PCR reads with MiXCR, giving one entry per CDR3 protein. The sample includes a few hundred thousand distinct CDR3 sequences, about 90% of them seen just once. Of note for this clonotype: Its antigen is as yet unknown.

This CDR3 region has 15 residues. The V end was cut by 1 base, the J end by 10 bases, with 17 bases between. Germline V gives CDR1 LNHDA, CDR2 SQIVND (reference sequence). Sequencing was done on a sample of CD4+ T cells from PBMCs. The receptor was isolated from a human donor with multiple sclerosis. J is TRBJ2-1 and V is TRBV19; a weak D match, TRBD2 (5 bases). CDR3 sequence (DNA): TGTGCCAGTAGTATAGGCCCTATTCTCGGGGAGGAGCAGTTCTTC. Translated, it gives CASSIGPILGEEQFF.